The rows below give T cell receptor beta chains drawn from one sample of a study of T cell responses to AZD1222 COVID-19 vaccine. Some clones are missing from TCRdb's copy, which holds only in-frame ones; the method was immunoSEQ multiplex PCR. Found here are fewer than 75,000 clones, 85% to 90% of them singletons; the top ten hold less than 20%. The material was peripheral blood, obtained on day 0 of AZD1222 vaccination. These TCRs come from an adult in good health. The CDR3 runs from the conserved cysteine through the conserved F or W. The order of the fields is J gene, V gene, CDR3 length, clone size, CDR3 protein. Size tells how often a clone was seen (once, few, many) or the class of an expanded clone, and some rows leave it out.

J gene: TRBJ1-2; V gene: TRBV9; CDR3 length: 12; clone size: NA; CDR3 protein: CASSVGPGGYTF
J gene: TRBJ1-1; V gene: TRBV4-2; CDR3 length: 16; clone size: NA; CDR3 protein: CASSQDLGGGRTEAFF
J gene: TRBJ1-1; V gene: TRBV2; CDR3 length: 11; clone size: NA; CDR3 protein: CASSQGIEAFF
J gene: TRBJ1-4; V gene: TRBV3-1/TRBV3-2; CDR3 length: 14; clone size: once; CDR3 protein: CASSPGQGYEKLFF
J gene: TRBJ1-1; V gene: TRBV7-8; CDR3 length: 14; clone size: NA; CDR3 protein: CASSLQGLNTEAFF
J gene: TRBJ1-2; V gene: TRBV30; CDR3 length: 13; clone size: NA; CDR3 protein: CAWSVRQGFGYTF
J gene: TRBJ2-7; V gene: TRBV2; CDR3 length: 13; clone size: once; CDR3 protein: CASSEVLGYEQYF
J gene: TRBJ2-3; V gene: TRBV12-3/TRBV12-4; CDR3 length: 13; clone size: once; CDR3 protein: CASTGTSTDTQYF
J gene: TRBJ2-3; V gene: TRBV14; CDR3 length: 13; clone size: NA; CDR3 protein: CASSRRATDTQYF
J gene: TRBJ1-3; V gene: TRBV9; CDR3 length: 15; clone size: NA; CDR3 protein: CASSVIGSSGNTIYF
J gene: TRBJ2-7; V gene: TRBV19; CDR3 length: 14; clone size: NA; CDR3 protein: CASSTPGLPYEQYF
J gene: TRBJ1-2; V gene: TRBV6-6; CDR3 length: 14; clone size: NA; CDR3 protein: CASSSGRLGHGYTF
J gene: TRBJ2-5; V gene: TRBV12-2; CDR3 length: 18; clone size: NA; CDR3 protein: CASRTAPSSGGIQETQYF
J gene: TRBJ2-2; V gene: TRBV7-3; CDR3 length: 14; clone size: NA; CDR3 protein: CASSPIPRFGELFF
J gene: TRBJ2-1; V gene: TRBV5-1; CDR3 length: 12; clone size: NA; CDR3 protein: CASSFQGNEQFF
J gene: TRBJ1-5; V gene: TRBV7-2; CDR3 length: 15; clone size: NA; CDR3 protein: CASSLGGGLRQPQHF
J gene: TRBJ1-3; V gene: TRBV5-6; CDR3 length: 16; clone size: NA; CDR3 protein: CASSPFVRASGNTIYF
J gene: TRBJ1-1; V gene: TRBV29-1; CDR3 length: 12; clone size: NA; CDR3 protein: CSVEGKGTEAFF
J gene: TRBJ2-3; V gene: TRBV29-1; CDR3 length: 14; clone size: NA; CDR3 protein: CSVLTGGLTDTQYF
J gene: TRBJ2-1; V gene: TRBV19; CDR3 length: 15; clone size: NA; CDR3 protein: CASSHRQGAINEQFF
J gene: TRBJ1-2; V gene: TRBV11-2; CDR3 length: 11; clone size: NA; CDR3 protein: CAVGGGWGYTF
J gene: TRBJ1-1; V gene: TRBV6-4; CDR3 length: 17; clone size: NA; CDR3 protein: CASSEVTGPHPNTEAFF
J gene: TRBJ2-3; V gene: TRBV7-3; CDR3 length: 18; clone size: NA; CDR3 protein: CASSLRSRTSGGTDTQYF
J gene: TRBJ1-5; V gene: TRBV19; CDR3 length: 16; clone size: NA; CDR3 protein: CASMKGKISGNQPQHF
J gene: TRBJ2-2; V gene: TRBV25-1; CDR3 length: 15; clone size: few; CDR3 protein: CASSRPTDITGELFF
J gene: TRBJ1-6; V gene: TRBV28; CDR3 length: 15; clone size: NA; CDR3 protein: CASSSRVFYNSPLHF
J gene: TRBJ1-5; V gene: TRBV5-1; CDR3 length: 19; clone size: once; CDR3 protein: CASSLLSSAVDLRKQPQHF
J gene: TRBJ1-5; V gene: TRBV19; CDR3 length: 14; clone size: NA; CDR3 protein: CASSIVGRNQPQHF
J gene: TRBJ1-2; V gene: TRBV30; CDR3 length: 12; clone size: NA; CDR3 protein: CAWSVRMGSYTF
J gene: TRBJ1-1; V gene: TRBV9; CDR3 length: 13; clone size: NA; CDR3 protein: CASSIDGLSEAFF
J gene: TRBJ2-3; V gene: TRBV5-8; CDR3 length: 18; clone size: NA; CDR3 protein: CASSLLNYPPASTDTQYF
J gene: TRBJ1-3; V gene: TRBV5-1; CDR3 length: 17; clone size: few; CDR3 protein: CASSWTSSRGTGNTIYF
J gene: TRBJ2-5; V gene: TRBV7-3; CDR3 length: 16; clone size: NA; CDR3 protein: CASSPAPTGPQETQYF
J gene: TRBJ1-3; V gene: TRBV6-5; CDR3 length: 15; clone size: NA; CDR3 protein: CASSWTPYSGNTIYF
J gene: TRBJ1-2; V gene: TRBV7-8; CDR3 length: 14; clone size: NA; CDR3 protein: CASSPSGRGYGYTF
J gene: TRBJ1-4; V gene: TRBV19; CDR3 length: 13; clone size: NA; CDR3 protein: CASSITGPEKLFF
J gene: TRBJ1-4; V gene: TRBV15; CDR3 length: 13; clone size: NA; CDR3 protein: CATSRDPGEKLFF
J gene: TRBJ1-2; V gene: TRBV19; CDR3 length: 12; clone size: NA; CDR3 protein: CASRSADYGYTF
J gene: TRBJ2-7; V gene: TRBV5-1; CDR3 length: 13; clone size: NA; CDR3 protein: CASSLTGTYEQYF
J gene: TRBJ1-5; V gene: TRBV27; CDR3 length: 8; clone size: NA; CDR3 protein: CASKPQHF
J gene: TRBJ1-3; V gene: TRBV6-1; CDR3 length: 16; clone size: few; CDR3 protein: CASSERQPRSGNTIYF
J gene: TRBJ1-1; V gene: TRBV27; CDR3 length: 13; clone size: few; CDR3 protein: CASSLFPYTEAFF
J gene: TRBJ2-3; V gene: TRBV7-2; CDR3 length: 13; clone size: NA; CDR3 protein: CASSFKLGDTQYF
J gene: TRBJ1-1; V gene: TRBV5-1; CDR3 length: 13; clone size: NA; CDR3 protein: CASSDRWGTEAFF
J gene: TRBJ2-3; V gene: TRBV9; CDR3 length: 15; clone size: NA; CDR3 protein: CASSVEGRSTDTQYF
J gene: TRBJ2-7; V gene: TRBV5-1; CDR3 length: 14; clone size: NA; CDR3 protein: CASSPNQAIYEQYF
J gene: TRBJ1-2; V gene: TRBV3-1/TRBV3-2; CDR3 length: 13; clone size: NA; CDR3 protein: CASSQDDNYGYTF
J gene: TRBJ2-7; V gene: TRBV6-5; CDR3 length: 15; clone size: NA; CDR3 protein: CASSFSRDRSSEQYF
J gene: TRBJ1-2; V gene: TRBV19; CDR3 length: 13; clone size: NA; CDR3 protein: CASSSQEGYGYTF
J gene: TRBJ1-6; V gene: TRBV27; CDR3 length: 15; clone size: NA; CDR3 protein: CASSSQGTYNSPLHF
J gene: TRBJ2-3; V gene: TRBV5-6; CDR3 length: 12; clone size: NA; CDR3 protein: CASSGRDRVPYF
J gene: TRBJ2-2; V gene: TRBV2; CDR3 length: 14; clone size: NA; CDR3 protein: CASSRKANTGELFF
J gene: TRBJ1-2; V gene: TRBV5-1; CDR3 length: 14; clone size: NA; CDR3 protein: CASSLTNQGHGYTF
J gene: TRBJ1-4; V gene: TRBV30; CDR3 length: 15; clone size: NA; CDR3 protein: CAWSGAQGAFEKLFF
J gene: TRBJ2-7; V gene: TRBV5-1; CDR3 length: 13; clone size: NA; CDR3 protein: CASSLEQGYEQYF